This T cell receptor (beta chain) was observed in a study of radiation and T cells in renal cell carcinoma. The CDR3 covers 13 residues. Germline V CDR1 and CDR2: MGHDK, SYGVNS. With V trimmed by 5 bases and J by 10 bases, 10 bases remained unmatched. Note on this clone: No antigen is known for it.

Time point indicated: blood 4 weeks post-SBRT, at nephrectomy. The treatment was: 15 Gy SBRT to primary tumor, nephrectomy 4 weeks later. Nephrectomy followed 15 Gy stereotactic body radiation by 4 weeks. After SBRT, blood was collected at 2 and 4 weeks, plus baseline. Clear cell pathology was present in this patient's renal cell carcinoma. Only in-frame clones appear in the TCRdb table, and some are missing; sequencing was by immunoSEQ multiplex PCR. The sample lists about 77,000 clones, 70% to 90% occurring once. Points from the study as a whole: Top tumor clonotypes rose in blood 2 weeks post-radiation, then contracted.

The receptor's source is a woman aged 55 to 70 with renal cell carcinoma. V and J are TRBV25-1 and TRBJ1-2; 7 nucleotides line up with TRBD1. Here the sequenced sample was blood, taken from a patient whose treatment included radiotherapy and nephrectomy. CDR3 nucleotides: TGTGCCAGCAGTCGACAGGGCCAAGGGGACTACACCTTC. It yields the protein CASSRQGQGDYTF.